The present T cell receptor (beta chain) was sequenced within a study of OX40 agonist ivuxolimab in advanced cancers. Study-level background: Ivuxolimab, which targeted the costimulatory receptor OX40 (CD134), was an agonistic, fully human IgG2 monoclonal antibody. Peripheral TCRbeta sequencing aimed to test whether ivuxolimab altered TCR sequence diversity and caused clonal T-cell expansion. The monotherapy dose-escalation portion (N ≈ 57 patients) of the phase I ivuxolimab trial is reported in the paper. A male proportion of 75% to 85% and a mean age of approximately 61 years, ranging from roughly 20 to 80, were recorded for the dose-escalation cohort. Intravenous ivuxolimab was administered to patients every 2 weeks at six dose levels: 0.01, 0.1, 0.3, 1.5, 3 and 10 mg/kg. Partial responses occurred in three dose-escalation patients, of whom one had hepatocellular carcinoma and two had cutaneous melanoma. Patients were allowed to have had prior anti-PD-1, anti-PD-L1 or anti-CTLA-4 therapy, and approximately 40% of the dose-escalation patients had been treated with checkpoint inhibitors. Of the approximately 50 patients in dose escalation, 19 had hepatocellular carcinoma, some 15 had melanoma, 9 had renal cell carcinoma and 9 had head and neck cancer.

The junction shows trimming of 7 bases on V and 4 bases on J, and the gene matches do not reach 7 bases of it. From the germline V gene, CDR1 is MNHNS and CDR2 is SASEGT. Its CDR3 holds 14 amino acids, cysteine through phenylalanine. CDR3 DNA only is kept here, 42 bases in frame from base 1. Paper-wide results and their limitations: Low levels of normalized T-cell clonal expansion were also seen in some patients who did not respond. After ivuxolimab, CD8+ T cells had more expanded clones than CD4+ T cells on average. The antigen specificity of the clonally expanded peripheral T cells was not determined. Clonal expansion of both CD4+ and CD8+ blood T cells was observed from baseline to week 6 at doses 0.1 to 3.0 mg/kg. Partial responders in the 0.1-3.0 mg/kg groups had among the lowest normalized peripheral clonal expansion, especially among CD8+ T cells.

To sequence the TCRbeta CDR3 region, genomic DNA was isolated from the sorted cells. The immunoSEQ Assay was used for sequencing of TCRbeta CDR3 regions. The table comes from immuneACCESS by way of TCRdb, which keeps in-frame sequences with V and J called. Part of the clones is missing from these tables; in studies checked, under half for an unresolved V gene and the rest for unknown reasons. The sample data list 23,000 or so clones, and roughly 80% of these were observed just once. The top ten clonotypes cover over 1.1% of the sample. Turning to this clone: Its recognized antigen is unknown. Nothing much larger sits one base from this clone, and base qualities are not available.

Patients with a history of autoimmune disease or receiving systemic immunosuppression were excluded from the trial. Peripheral blood for TCR sequencing was drawn from every dose cohort at baseline, at cycle 4 day 1 and at cycle 7 day 1. The samples were taken from a phase I, first-in-human, multicenter, open-label dose-escalation trial of ivuxolimab. Adults with locally advanced or metastatic melanoma, renal cell, hepatocellular, or head and neck squamous cell carcinoma were enrolled in the trial. Before TCR sequencing, CD4+ T cells and CD8+ T cells from peripheral blood were sorted into separate populations.

Here the sequenced sample was CD4+ or CD8+ T cells sorted from blood, taken in a trial of the OX40 agonist ivuxolimab. The rearrangement joined TRBV6-1 to TRBJ1-5; 7 bases in the junction line up with TRBD1. This receptor was identified in an adult with an advanced solid tumor such as melanoma, head and neck, liver or kidney cancer. The CDR3 region reads CASNPTGSNQPQHF. In nucleotide form, the sequence is TGTGCCAGCAACCCGACAGGGTCGAATCAGCCCCAGCATTTT.